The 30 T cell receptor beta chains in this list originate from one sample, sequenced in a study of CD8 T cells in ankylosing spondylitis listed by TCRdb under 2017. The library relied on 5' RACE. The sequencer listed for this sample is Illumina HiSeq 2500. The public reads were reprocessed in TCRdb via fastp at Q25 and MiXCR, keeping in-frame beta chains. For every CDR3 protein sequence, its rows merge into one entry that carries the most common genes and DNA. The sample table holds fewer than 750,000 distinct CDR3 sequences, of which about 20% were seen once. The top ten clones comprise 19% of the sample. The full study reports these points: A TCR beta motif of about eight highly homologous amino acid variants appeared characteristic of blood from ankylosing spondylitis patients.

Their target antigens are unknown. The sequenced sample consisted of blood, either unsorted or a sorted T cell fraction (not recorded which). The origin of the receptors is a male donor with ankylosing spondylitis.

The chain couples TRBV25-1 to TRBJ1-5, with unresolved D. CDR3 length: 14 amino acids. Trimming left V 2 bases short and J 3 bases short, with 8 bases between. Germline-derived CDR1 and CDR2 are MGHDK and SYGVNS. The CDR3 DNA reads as TGTGCCAGCAGTGAACATGAACTCAATCAGCCCCAGCATTTT. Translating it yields CASSEHELNQPQHF. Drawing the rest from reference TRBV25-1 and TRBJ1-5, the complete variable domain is EADIYQTPRYLVIGTGKKITLECSQTMGHDKMYWYQQDPGMELHLIHYSYGVNSTEKGDLSSESTVSRIRTEHFPLTLESARPSHTSQYLCASSEHELNQPQHFGDGTRLSIL.

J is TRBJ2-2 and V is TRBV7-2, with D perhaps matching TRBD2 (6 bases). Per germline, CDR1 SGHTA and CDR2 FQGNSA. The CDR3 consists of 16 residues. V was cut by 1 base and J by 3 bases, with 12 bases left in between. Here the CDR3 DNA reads TGTGCCAGCAGCTTAGTGCTAGCGAGCCACACCGGGGAGCTGTTTTTT. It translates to CASSLVLASHTGELFF.

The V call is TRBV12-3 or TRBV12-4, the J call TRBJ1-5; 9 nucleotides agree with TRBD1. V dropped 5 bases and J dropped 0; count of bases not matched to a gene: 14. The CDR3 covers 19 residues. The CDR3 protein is CASSPHRDRAALSNQPQHF. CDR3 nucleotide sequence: TGTGCCAGCAGTCCCCACCGGGACAGGGCAGCCCTTAGCAATCAGCCCCAGCATTTT.

The CDR3 coding sequence is TGTGCCAGCAGCCGGGGACCTGGGGATGAGCAGTTCTTC. Protein sequence: CASSRGPGDEQFF. V usage is TRBV5-5 and J usage is TRBJ2-1; TRBD1 or TRBD2 may be the D gene (5 bases each). V was pared by 4 bases and J by 8 bases, with 13 bases between. The germline gives CDR1 SGHKS, CDR2 YYEKEE (reference sequence). The CDR3 sequence is 13 residues long.

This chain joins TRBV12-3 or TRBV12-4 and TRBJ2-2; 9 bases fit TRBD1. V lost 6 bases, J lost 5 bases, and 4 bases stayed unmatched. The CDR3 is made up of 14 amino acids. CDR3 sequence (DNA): TGTGCCAGCAGCGAACAGGGGGCAACCGGGGAGCTGTTTTTT. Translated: CASSEQGATGELFF.

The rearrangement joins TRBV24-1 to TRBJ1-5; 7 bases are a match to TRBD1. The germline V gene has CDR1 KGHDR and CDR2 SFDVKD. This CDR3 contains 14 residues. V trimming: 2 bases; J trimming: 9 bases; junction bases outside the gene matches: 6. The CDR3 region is CATSDSRGRGPQHF. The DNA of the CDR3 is TGTGCCACCAGTGATTCGAGGGGGCGCGGGCCCCAGCATTTT.

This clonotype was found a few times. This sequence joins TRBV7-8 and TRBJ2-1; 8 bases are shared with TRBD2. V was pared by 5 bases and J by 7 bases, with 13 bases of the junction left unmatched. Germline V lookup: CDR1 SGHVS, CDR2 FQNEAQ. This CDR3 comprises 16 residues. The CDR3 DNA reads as TGTGCCAGCAGCCCAATAGCGGGAACGGGGGCAAATGAGCAGTTCTTC. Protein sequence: CASSPIAGTGANEQFF. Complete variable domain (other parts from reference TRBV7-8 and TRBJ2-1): GAGVSQSPRYKVAKRGQDVALRCDPISGHVSLFWYQQALGQGPEFLTYFQNEAQLDKSGLPSDRFFAERPEGSVSTLKIQRTQQEDSAVYLCASSPIAGTGANEQFFGPGTRLTVL.

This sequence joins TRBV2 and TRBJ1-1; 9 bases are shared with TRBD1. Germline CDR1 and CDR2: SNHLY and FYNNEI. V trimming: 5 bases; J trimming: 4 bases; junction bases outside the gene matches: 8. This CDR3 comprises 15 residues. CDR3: CASSLGQGFVTEAFF. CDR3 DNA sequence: TGTGCCAGCAGTCTCGGACAGGGGTTCGTCACTGAAGCTTTCTTT. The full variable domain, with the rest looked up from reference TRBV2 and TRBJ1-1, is EPEVTQTPSHQVTQMGQEVILRCVPISNHLYFYWYRQILGQKVEFLVSFYNNEISEKSEIFDDQFSVERPDGSNFTLKIRSTKLEDSAMYFCASSLGQGFVTEAFFGQGTRLTVV.

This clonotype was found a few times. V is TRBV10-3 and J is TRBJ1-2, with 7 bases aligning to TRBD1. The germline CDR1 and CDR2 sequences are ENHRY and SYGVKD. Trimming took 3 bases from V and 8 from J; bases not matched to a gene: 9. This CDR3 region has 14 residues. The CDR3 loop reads CAISEPTGLRGYTF. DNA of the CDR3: TGTGCCATCAGTGAACCGACAGGGTTGAGAGGCTACACCTTC.

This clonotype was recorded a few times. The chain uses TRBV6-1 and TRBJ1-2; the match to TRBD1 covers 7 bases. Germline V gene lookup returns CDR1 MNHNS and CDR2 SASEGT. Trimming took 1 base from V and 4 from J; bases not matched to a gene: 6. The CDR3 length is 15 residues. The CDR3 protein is CASSEGSGGRYGYTF. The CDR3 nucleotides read TGTGCCAGCAGTGAAGGGTCAGGGGGTCGCTATGGCTACACCTTC.

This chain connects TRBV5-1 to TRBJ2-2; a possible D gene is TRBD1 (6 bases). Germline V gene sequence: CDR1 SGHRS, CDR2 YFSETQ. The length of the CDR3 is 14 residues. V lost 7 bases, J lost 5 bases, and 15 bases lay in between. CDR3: CASEVPGDTGELFF. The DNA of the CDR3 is TGCGCCAGCGAGGTCCCAGGGGATACCGGGGAGCTGTTTTTT.

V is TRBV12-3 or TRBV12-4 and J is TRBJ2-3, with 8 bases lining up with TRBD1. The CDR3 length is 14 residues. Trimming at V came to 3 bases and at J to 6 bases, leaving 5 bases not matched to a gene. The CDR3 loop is CASSFGRGLDTQYF. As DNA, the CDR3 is TGTGCCAGCAGTTTTGGCAGGGGGCTGGATACGCAGTATTTT.

The CDR3 bases are TGTGCCAGCTCCCGGGGGGATCCTAGCTCGGAAAAACTGTTTTTT. Translating gives CASSRGDPSSEKLFF. The chain carries TRBV6-1 and TRBJ1-4, with D tentatively TRBD1 (5 bases). CDR1 and CDR2 from the germline V gene are MNHNS and SASEGT. The CDR3 runs to 15 residues. The V and J ends lost 8 bases and 8 bases respectively, with 21 bases between them.

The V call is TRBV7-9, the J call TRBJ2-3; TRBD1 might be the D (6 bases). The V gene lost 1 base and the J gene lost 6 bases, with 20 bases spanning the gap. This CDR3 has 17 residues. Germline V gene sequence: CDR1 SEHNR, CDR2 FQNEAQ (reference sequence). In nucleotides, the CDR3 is TGTGCCAGCAGCTTAGATACAGGGTATGGTTCATCGGATACGCAGTATTTT. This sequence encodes CASSLDTGYGSSDTQYF.

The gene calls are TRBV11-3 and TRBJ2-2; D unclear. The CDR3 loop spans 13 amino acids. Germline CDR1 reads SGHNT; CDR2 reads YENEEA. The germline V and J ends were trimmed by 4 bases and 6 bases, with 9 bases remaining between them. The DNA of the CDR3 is TGTGCCAGCAGCTCGTCACTACCCGGGGAGCTGTTTTTT. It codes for CASSSSLPGELFF. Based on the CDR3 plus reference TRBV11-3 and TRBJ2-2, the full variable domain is EAGVVQSPRYKIIEKKQPVAFWCNPISGHNTLYWYLQNLGQGPELLIRYENEEAVDDSQLPKDRFSAERLKGVDSTLKIQPAELGDSAVYLCASSSSLPGELFFGEGSRLTVL.

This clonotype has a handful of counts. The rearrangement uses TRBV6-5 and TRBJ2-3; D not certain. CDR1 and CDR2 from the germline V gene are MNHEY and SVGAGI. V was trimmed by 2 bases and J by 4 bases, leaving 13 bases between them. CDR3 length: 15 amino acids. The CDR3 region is CASSYGAPEADTQYF. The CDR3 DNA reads TGTGCCAGCAGTTACGGAGCGCCAGAGGCAGATACGCAGTATTTT.

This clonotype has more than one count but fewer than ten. CDR3 in amino acids: CASSYKRERTDTQYF. The CDR3 nucleotides are TGTGCCAGCAGTTATAAGCGAGAACGCACAGATACGCAGTATTTT. This chain connects TRBV6-5 to TRBJ2-3; D not certain. From germline, CDR1 is MNHEY and CDR2 SVGAGI. The CDR3 covers 15 residues. Trimming removed 3 bases at V and 1 base at J, with 11 bases between.

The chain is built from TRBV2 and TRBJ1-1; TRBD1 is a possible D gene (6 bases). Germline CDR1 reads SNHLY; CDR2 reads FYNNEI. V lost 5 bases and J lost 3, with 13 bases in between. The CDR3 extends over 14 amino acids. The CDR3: CASSHRRQDTEAFF. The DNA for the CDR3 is TGTGCCAGCAGTCACCGTAGACAGGACACTGAAGCTTTCTTT.

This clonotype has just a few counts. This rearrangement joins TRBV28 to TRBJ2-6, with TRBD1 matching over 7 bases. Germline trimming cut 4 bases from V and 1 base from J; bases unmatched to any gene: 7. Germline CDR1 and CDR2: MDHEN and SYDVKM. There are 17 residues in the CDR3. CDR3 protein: CASSSGTARSGANVLTF. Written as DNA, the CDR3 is TGTGCCAGCAGTTCAGGGACAGCCCGTTCTGGGGCCAACGTCCTGACTTTC.

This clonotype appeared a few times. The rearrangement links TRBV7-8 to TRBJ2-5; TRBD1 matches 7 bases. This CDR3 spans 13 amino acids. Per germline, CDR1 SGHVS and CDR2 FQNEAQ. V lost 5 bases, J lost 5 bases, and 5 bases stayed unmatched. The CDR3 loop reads CASSQSQGETQYF. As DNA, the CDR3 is TGTGCCAGCAGCCAATCACAGGGGGAGACCCAGTACTTC.

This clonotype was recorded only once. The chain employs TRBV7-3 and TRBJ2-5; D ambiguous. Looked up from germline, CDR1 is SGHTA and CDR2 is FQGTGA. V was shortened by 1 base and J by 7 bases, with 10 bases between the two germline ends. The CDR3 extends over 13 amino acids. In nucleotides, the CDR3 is TGTGCCAGCAGCTTAAACCGACCCGGGACCCAGTACTTC. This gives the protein CASSLNRPGTQYF. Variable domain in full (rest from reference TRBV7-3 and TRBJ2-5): GAGVSQTPSNKVTEKGKYVELRCDPISGHTALYWYRQSLGQGPEFLIYFQGTGAADDSGLPNDRFFAVRPEGSVSTLKIQRTERGDSAVYLCASSLNRPGTQYFGPGTRLLVL.

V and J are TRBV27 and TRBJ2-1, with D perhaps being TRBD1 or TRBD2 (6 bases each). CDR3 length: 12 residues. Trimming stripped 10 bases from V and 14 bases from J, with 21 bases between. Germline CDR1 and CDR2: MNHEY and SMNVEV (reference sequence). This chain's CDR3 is CAILRGLGSKFF. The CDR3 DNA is TGTGCCATCCTCCGGGGGCTCGGCTCCAAGTTCTTC.

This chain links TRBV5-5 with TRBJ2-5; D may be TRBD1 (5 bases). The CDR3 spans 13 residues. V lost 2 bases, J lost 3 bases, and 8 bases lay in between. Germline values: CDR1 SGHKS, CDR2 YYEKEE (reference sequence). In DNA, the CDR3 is TGTGCCAGCAGCTTATTGACAGAAGAGACCCAGTACTTC. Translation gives CASSLLTEETQYF.

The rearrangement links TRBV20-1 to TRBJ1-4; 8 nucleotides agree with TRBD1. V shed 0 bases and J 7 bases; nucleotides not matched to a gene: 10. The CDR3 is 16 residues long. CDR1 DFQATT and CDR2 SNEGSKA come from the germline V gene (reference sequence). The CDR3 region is CSARDQGAVFGEKLFF. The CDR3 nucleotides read TGCAGTGCTAGAGATCAGGGGGCAGTTTTTGGTGAAAAACTGTTTTTT.

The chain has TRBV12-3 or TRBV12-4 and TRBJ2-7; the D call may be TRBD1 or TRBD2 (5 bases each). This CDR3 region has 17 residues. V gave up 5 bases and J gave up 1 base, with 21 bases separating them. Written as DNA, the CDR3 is TGTGCCAGCAGTCCACCCCGGGGACGAGGGGAGTCCTACGAGCAGTACTTC. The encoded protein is CASSPPRGRGESYEQYF.

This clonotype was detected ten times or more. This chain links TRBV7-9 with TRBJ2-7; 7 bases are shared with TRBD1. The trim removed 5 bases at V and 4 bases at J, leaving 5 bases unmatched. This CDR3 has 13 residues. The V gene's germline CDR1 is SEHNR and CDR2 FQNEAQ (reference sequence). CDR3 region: CASSARDSYEQYF. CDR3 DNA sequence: TGTGCCAGCAGCGCCCGGGACAGTTACGAGCAGTACTTC.

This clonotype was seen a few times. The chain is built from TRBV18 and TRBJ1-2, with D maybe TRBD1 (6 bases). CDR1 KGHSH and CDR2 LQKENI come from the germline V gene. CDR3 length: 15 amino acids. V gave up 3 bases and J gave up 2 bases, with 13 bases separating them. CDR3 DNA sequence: TGTGCCAGCTCACCGACCGGGACAAAGAACTATGGCTACACCTTC. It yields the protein CASSPTGTKNYGYTF.

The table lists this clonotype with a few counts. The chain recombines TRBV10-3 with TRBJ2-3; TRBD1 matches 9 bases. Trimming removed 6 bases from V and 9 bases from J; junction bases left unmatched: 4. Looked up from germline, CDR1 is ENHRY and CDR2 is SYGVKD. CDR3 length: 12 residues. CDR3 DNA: TGTGCCATCAGGGGGACAGGGCAAACGCAGTATTTT. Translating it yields CAIRGTGQTQYF.

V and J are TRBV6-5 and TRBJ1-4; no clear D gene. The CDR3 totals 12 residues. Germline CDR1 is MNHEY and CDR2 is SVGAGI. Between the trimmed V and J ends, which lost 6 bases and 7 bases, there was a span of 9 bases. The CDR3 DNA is TGTGCCAGCAGCGCGGACGGTGAAAAACTGTTTTTT. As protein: CASSADGEKLFF.

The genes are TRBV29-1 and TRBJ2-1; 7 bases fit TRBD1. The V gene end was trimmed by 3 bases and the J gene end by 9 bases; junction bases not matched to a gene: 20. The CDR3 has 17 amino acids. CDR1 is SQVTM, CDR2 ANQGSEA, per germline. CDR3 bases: TGCAGCGTTGAGAGGATCCCGAGGACAGGAATGACAACTGAGCAGTTCTTC. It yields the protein CSVERIPRTGMTTEQFF.